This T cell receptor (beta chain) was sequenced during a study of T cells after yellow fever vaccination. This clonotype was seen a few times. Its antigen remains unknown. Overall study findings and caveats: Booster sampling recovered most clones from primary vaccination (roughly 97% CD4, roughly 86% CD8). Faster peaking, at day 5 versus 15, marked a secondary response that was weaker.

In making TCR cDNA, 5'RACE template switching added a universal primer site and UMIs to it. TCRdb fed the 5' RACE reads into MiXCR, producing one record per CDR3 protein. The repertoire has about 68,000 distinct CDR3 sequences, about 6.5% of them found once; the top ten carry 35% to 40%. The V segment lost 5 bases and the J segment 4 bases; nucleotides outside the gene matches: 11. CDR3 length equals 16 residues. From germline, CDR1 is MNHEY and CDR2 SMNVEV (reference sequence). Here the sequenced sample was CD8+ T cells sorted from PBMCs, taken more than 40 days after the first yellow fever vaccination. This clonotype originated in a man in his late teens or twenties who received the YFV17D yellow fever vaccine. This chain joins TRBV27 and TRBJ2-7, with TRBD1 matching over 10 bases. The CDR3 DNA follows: TGTGCCAGCAGTCCGACAGGGGGCGCGTATTTATACGAGCAGTACTTC. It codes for CASSPTGGAYLYEQYF.